The 7 T cell receptor beta chains in this list originate from one sample, sequenced in a study of control samples from healthy donors and cancer patients. Sequencing used immunoSEQ multiplex PCR; TCRdb keeps in-frame clones, though not all of them. The sample has over 200,000 clones; around 80% are singletons. The sample taken for sequencing was PBMCs. Receptor source: a woman aged 55-69 years with lung cancer.

This rearrangement joins TRBV3-1 (or the pseudogene TRBV3-2) to TRBJ2-5, with TRBD2 matching over 11 bases. The CDR3 is 16 residues long. With 4 bases clipped from V and 1 base from J, the junction kept 5 bases outside the gene matches. CDR1 and CDR2 (germline): LGHDT, YNNKEL (reference sequence). The CDR3 protein is CASSPSSGGPQETQYF. CDR3 DNA: TGTGCCAGCAGCCCCTCTAGCGGGGGGCCCCAAGAGACCCAGTACTTC.

V gene TRBV7-9 combines with J gene TRBJ2-7; 7 bases align to TRBD1. Germline trimming cut 6 bases from V and 1 base from J; bases unmatched to any gene: 9. CDR1 is SEHNR and CDR2 is FQNEAQ in the germline V gene (reference sequence). The CDR3 is 15 amino acids. CDR3 amino acids: CASSLGNRGSYEQYF. The DNA of the CDR3 is TGTGCCAGCAGTTTGGGCAACAGGGGATCCTACGAGCAGTACTTC.

The DNA for the CDR3 is TGCGCCAGCAGCTTCCCCAGGTTCGGGGCTTTCTTT. Amino acid sequence: CASSFPRFGAFF. V usage is TRBV4-1 and J usage is TRBJ1-1; D not certain. Germline assignment: CDR1 MGHRA and CDR2 YSYEKL. V gave up 5 bases and J gave up 11 bases, with 15 bases separating them. CDR3 size: 12 residues.

This CDR3 is CASSDVSVGNTIYF. The DNA for the CDR3 is TGTGCCAGCAGTGACGTCAGCGTAGGAAACACCATATATTTT. The rearrangement uses TRBV2 and TRBJ1-3; D not resolved. Per the germline V gene, CDR1 is SNHLY and CDR2 is FYNNEI. The CDR3 is 14 residues long. The germline V and J ends were trimmed by 3 bases and 4 bases, with 10 bases remaining between them. The variable domain in full, with the rest retrieved from reference TRBV2 and TRBJ1-3, is EPEVTQTPSHQVTQMGQEVILRCVPISNHLYFYWYRQILGQKVEFLVSFYNNEISEKSEIFDDQFSVERPDGSNFTLKIRSTKLEDSAMYFCASSDVSVGNTIYFGEGSWLTVV.

Only a few counts were recorded for this clone. The V call is TRBV2, the J call TRBJ2-5; no clear D gene. Germline V gives CDR1 SNHLY, CDR2 FYNNEI. This CDR3 is 15 amino acids long. With 3 bases removed from V and 5 bases from J, the gap between germline ends came to 16 bases. The CDR3 reads CASSENGLSRETQYF. In nucleotides, the CDR3 is TGTGCCAGCAGTGAGAATGGGCTGTCAAGGGAGACCCAGTACTTC.

This clone has a handful of counts. The rearrangement uses TRBV4-2 and TRBJ2-1; 11 bases agree with TRBD2. The trim removed 0 bases at V and 12 bases at J, leaving 4 bases unmatched. From germline, CDR1 is LGHNA and CDR2 YNFKEQ. This CDR3 region has 14 residues. The CDR3 loop reads CASSQDALAGVQFF. DNA for the CDR3: TGTGCCAGCAGCCAAGATGCACTAGCGGGAGTGCAGTTCTTC.

This chain links TRBV5-1 with TRBJ2-3; D unclear. The CDR3 sequence is 12 residues long. CDR1 and CDR2 (germline): SGHRS, YFSETQ. V shed 0 bases and J shed 6 bases, with 5 bases lying between them. CDR3 region: CASSLVGDTQYF. Written as DNA, the CDR3 is TGCGCCAGCAGCTTGGTTGGGGATACGCAGTATTTT.